This passage covers 29 T cell receptor beta chains from one sample sequenced in a study of T cell repertoires in cytomegalovirus infection. TCRdb re-called the reads with MiXCR, one entry per CDR3 protein. Seen here are just under 550,000 distinct CDR3 sequences, 26% observed once, and the top ten hold roughly 13%. Sequencing was done on a sample of PBMCs. These receptors came from a human donor in good health (CMV status not recorded). Some clones in this sample may be carry-over from other donors' samples.

The V gene is TRBV28, the J gene TRBJ1-5; D might be TRBD1 (5 bases). The CDR3 runs to 16 residues. Germline-derived CDR1 and CDR2 are MDHEN and SYDVKM. V was pared by 2 bases and J by 3 bases, with 14 bases between. The CDR3 here is CASSLLGGPDNQPQHF. DNA of the CDR3: TGTGCCAGCAGTTTACTTGGGGGACCCGACAATCAGCCCCAGCATTTT.

There are a few counts of this clonotype. The chain employs TRBV4-1 and TRBJ1-2; weak D call: TRBD1 (6 bases). Germline V gene lookup returns CDR1 MGHRA and CDR2 YSYEKL. The CDR3 sequence is 18 residues long. V was trimmed by 1 base and J by 2 bases, leaving 20 bases between them. CDR3 in amino acids: CASSQGALGGTLNYGYTF. The DNA for the CDR3 is TGCGCCAGCAGCCAAGGGGCTCTGGGGGGCACCCTCAACTATGGCTACACCTTC.

J is TRBJ2-3 and V is TRBV6-1; 11 bases match TRBD2. The length of the CDR3 is 18 residues. V trimming: 5 bases; J trimming: 0 bases; junction bases outside the gene matches: 10. Germline V gene data show CDR1 as MNHNS and CDR2 as SASEGT. CDR3 nucleotides: TGTGCCAGCAGTCCACTGAGGACTAGCGGGCAGAGCACAGATACGCAGTATTTT. As protein: CASSPLRTSGQSTDTQYF.

This sequence joins TRBV7-2 and TRBJ1-4; unclear D gene. Trimming removed 4 bases from V and 0 bases from J, with 9 bases in between. The V gene's germline CDR1 is SGHTA and CDR2 FQGNSA. The CDR3 length is 15 residues. The CDR3 region has the DNA TGTGCCAGCAGCTCCCGCCTTGCAACTAATGAAAAACTGTTTTTT. It encodes CASSSRLATNEKLFF.

This clonotype showed up just a few times. The chain combines TRBV20-1 with TRBJ2-7; 7 nucleotides agree with TRBD2. CDR3 length equals 13 residues. CDR1 is DFQATT and CDR2 is SNEGSKA in the germline V gene (reference sequence). V lost 6 bases to trimming and J lost 4 bases; unmatched junction nucleotides: 9. The CDR3 reads CSARCGGSYEQYV. The CDR3 DNA follows: TGCAGTGCCCGTTGCGGCGGGAGTTACGAGCAGTACGTC.

This clonotype was observed many times. J is TRBJ2-7 and V is TRBV12-3 or TRBV12-4; no reliable D call. The CDR3 spans 15 residues. V shed 3 bases and J shed 3 bases, with 15 bases lying between them. CDR3 DNA sequence: TGTGCCAGCAGTTTTCTCCTGCGGACCAACTACGAGCAGTACTTC. Its translation: CASSFLLRTNYEQYF.

This clonotype has more than one count but fewer than ten. The genes are TRBV30 and TRBJ1-6, with unresolved D. Trimming removed 0 bases from V and 9 bases from J, with 12 bases in between. Per the germline V gene, CDR1 is GTSNPN and CDR2 is SVGIG (reference sequence). The CDR3 runs to 14 residues. The CDR3 DNA reads TGTGCCTGGAGTGTGAATTCTATGCGTTCACCCCTCCACTTT. As protein: CAWSVNSMRSPLHF.

In this sample, this clonotype turned up a few times. The chain employs TRBV7-6 and TRBJ1-1; possibly TRBD1 for D (5 bases). The CDR3 has 16 amino acids. The germline CDR1 and CDR2 sequences are SGHVS and FNYEAQ. V was pared by 1 base and J by 0 bases, with 12 bases between. Here the CDR3 reads CASSLVGAGMNTEAFF. The CDR3 DNA follows: TGTGCCAGCAGCTTAGTAGGGGCCGGCATGAACACTGAAGCTTTCTTT. The variable domain in full, with the rest retrieved from reference TRBV7-6 and TRBJ1-1, is GAGVSQSPRYKVTKRGQDVALRCDPISGHVSLYWYRQALGQGPEFLTYFNYEAQQDKSGLPNDRFSAERPEGSISTLTIQRTEQRDSAMYRCASSLVGAGMNTEAFFGQGTRLTVV.

This clonotype was counted between two and nine times. This chain links TRBV2 with TRBJ1-2; weak D call: TRBD1 (5 bases). CDR1 and CDR2 from the germline V gene are SNHLY and FYNNEI. Trimming cost V 6 bases and J 8 bases, with 22 bases left between them. The CDR3 runs to 15 residues. As DNA, the CDR3 is TGTGCCAGCAGCCCCCCGGGACGGGGGTTGGAGGGCTACACCTTC. Amino acids: CASSPPGRGLEGYTF.

The chain recombines TRBV6-5 with TRBJ2-7; D is perhaps TRBD2 (6 bases). Trimming left V 8 bases short and J 3 bases short, with 14 bases between. This CDR3 contains 13 residues. The germline gives CDR1 MNHEY, CDR2 SVGAGI. The CDR3 is CASATGLHYEQYF. The DNA for the CDR3 is TGTGCCAGCGCTACGGGACTTCACTACGAGCAGTACTTC.

The CDR3 DNA reads TGTGCCAGCAGCCTAAGAACTAGATACTATGAGCAGTTCTTC. This translates into CASSLRTRYYEQFF. The rearrangement links TRBV7-9 to TRBJ2-1, with a weak D call TRBD2 (5 bases). Germline CDR1 and CDR2: SEHNR and FQNEAQ (reference sequence). This CDR3 has 14 residues. V was trimmed by 5 bases and J by 8 bases, leaving 16 bases between them.

This clonotype was picked up a small number of times. The chain couples TRBV14 to TRBJ2-7; 11 bases fit TRBD1. J gave up 5 bases and V 0 bases, and 9 bases lay outside the gene matches. The CDR3 consists of 17 residues. In germline, CDR1 is SGHDN, CDR2 FVKESK. In DNA form, the CDR3 reads TGTGCCAGCAGCCAAGATATTCGGGACAGGGGGACCGACGAGCAGTACGTC. This sequence encodes CASSQDIRDRGTDEQYV.

The table lists this clonotype with many counts. The chain uses TRBV7-2 and TRBJ2-3, with TRBD2 matching 8 bases. This CDR3 comprises 17 residues. After removal of 1 base from V and 5 bases from J, the junction contained 11 bases not matched to a gene. Germline loops: CDR1 SGHTA, CDR2 FQGNSA. CDR3 amino acids: CASSLVGLAGDGDTQYF. The CDR3 region has the DNA TGTGCCAGCAGCTTAGTAGGGCTAGCGGGCGACGGAGATACGCAGTATTTT. The variable domain in full, completed from reference TRBV7-2 and TRBJ2-3, reads GAGVSQSPSNKVTEKGKDVELRCDPISGHTALYWYRQSLGQGLEFLIYFQGNSAPDKSGLPSDRFSAERTGGSVSTLTIQRTQQEDSAVYLCASSLVGLAGDGDTQYFGPGTRLTVL.

The chain joins TRBV7-9 to TRBJ2-3; D uncertain. Germline loops: CDR1 SEHNR, CDR2 FQNEAQ (reference sequence). The CDR3 totals 15 residues. Trimming took off 2 bases at V and 2 bases at J, with 11 bases between the two ends. The CDR3 loop reads CASSLQIADTDTQYF. CDR3 nucleotide sequence: TGTGCCAGCAGCTTACAGATAGCCGACACAGATACGCAGTATTTT.

The CDR3 region is CASSRATGGQETQYF. CDR3 bases: TGTGCCAGCAGCCGCGCTACAGGGGGCCAAGAGACCCAGTACTTC. This sequence joins TRBV11-2 and TRBJ2-5, with 8 bases that match TRBD1. Trimming removed 5 bases from V and 1 base from J; junction bases left unmatched: 6. Germline CDR1 and CDR2: SGHAT and FQNNGV. There are 15 residues in the CDR3.

The V and J genes are TRBV28 and TRBJ1-2, with unresolved D. CDR1 is MDHEN, CDR2 SYDVKM, per germline. Trimming removed 5 bases from V and 2 bases from J, with 12 bases in between. The CDR3 is 14 amino acids. DNA of the CDR3: TGTGCCAGCAGTCAGACCCTGCGCAACTATGGCTACACCTTC. Protein sequence: CASSQTLRNYGYTF.

This chain links TRBV6-2 or TRBV6-3 with TRBJ2-1, with 12 nucleotides matching TRBD2. V shed 1 base and J 4 bases; nucleotides not matched to a gene: 5. The CDR3 totals 17 residues. Germline V gene data show CDR1 as MNHEY and CDR2 as SVGEGT. The CDR3 reads CASSYLPLAGGYNEQFF. Written as DNA, the CDR3 is TGTGCCAGCAGTTACTTGCCTCTAGCGGGAGGGTACAATGAGCAGTTCTTC.

This clonotype has a count of ten or more. This chain joins TRBV2 and TRBJ2-7, with D possibly being TRBD1 or TRBD2 (5 bases each). Germline V lookup: CDR1 SNHLY, CDR2 FYNNEI. V gave up 5 bases and J gave up 2 bases, with 10 bases separating them. CDR3 size: 13 residues. CDR3 protein: CASSRDGTYEQYF. The CDR3 coding sequence is TGTGCCAGCAGTCGGGACGGGACCTACGAGCAGTACTTC.

CDR3 amino acids: CASTEGGWETQYF. CDR3 nucleotide sequence: TGTGCCAGCACCGAGGGGGGCTGGGAGACCCAGTACTTC. V usage is TRBV28 and J usage is TRBJ2-5; TRBD1 or TRBD2 may be the D gene (6 bases each). CDR3 length equals 13 residues. Germline V lookup: CDR1 MDHEN, CDR2 SYDVKM. Deletions cut 7 bases from V and 5 bases from J, with 14 bases between.

This clonotype occurred once. This may be a read error, as it is one base from a much larger clone. The chain has TRBV7-2 and TRBJ1-2; no clear D gene. V was cut by 4 bases and J by 3 bases, with 15 bases left in between. CDR1 SGHTA and CDR2 FQGNSA come from the germline V gene. This CDR3 contains 15 residues. The CDR3 is CASSSSPGNDYGYTF. CDR3 DNA sequence: TGTGCCAGCAGCTCCTCCCCGGGGAACGACTATGGCTACACCTTC.

This clonotype has at least ten counts. The rearrangement links TRBV7-2 to TRBJ2-1, with 8 nucleotides matching TRBD1. Germline CDR1 reads SGHTA; CDR2 reads FQGNSA. CDR3 length: 14 residues. V trimming: 5 bases; J trimming: 6 bases; junction bases outside the gene matches: 6. The CDR3 is CASSIGQGFNEQFF. CDR3 nucleotides: TGTGCCAGCAGCATCGGACAGGGCTTCAATGAGCAGTTCTTC.

The rearrangement joins TRBV11-2 to TRBJ2-7; D is perhaps TRBD1 or TRBD2 (5 bases each). V shed 1 base and J shed 7 bases, with 11 bases lying between them. In germline, CDR1 is SGHAT, CDR2 FQNNGV. The CDR3 runs 13 residues. The CDR3 DNA is TGTGCCAGCAGCTTAGGGGGGTCGAGAGAGCAGTACGTC. Translated, it gives CASSLGGSREQYV.

The chain combines TRBV5-4 with TRBJ2-1; 10 bases fit TRBD2. CDR3 size: 15 residues. Germline CDR1 SGHNT, CDR2 YYREEE (reference sequence). With 0 bases clipped from V and 10 bases from J, the junction kept 7 bases outside the gene matches. CDR3 protein: CASSLVSGGGREQFF. CDR3 DNA: TGTGCCAGCAGCTTGGTCAGCGGGGGGGGGCGGGAGCAGTTCTTC. The full variable domain, rest sourced from reference TRBV5-4 and TRBJ2-1, is ETGVTQSPTHLIKTRGQQVTLRCSSQSGHNTVSWYQQALGQGPQFIFQYYREEENGRGNFPPRFSGLQFPNYSSELNVNALELDDSALYLCASSLVSGGGREQFFGPGTRLTVL.

This chain joins TRBV5-4 and TRBJ1-1, with TRBD1 as a possible D gene (5 bases). V lost 4 bases and J 0 bases, leaving 7 bases between the germline ends. Germline loops: CDR1 SGHNT, CDR2 YYREEE (reference sequence). The CDR3 consists of 13 residues. In DNA, the CDR3 is TGTGCCAGCAGCCGGGACCTGAACACTGAAGCTTTCTTT. Amino acid sequence: CASSRDLNTEAFF.

In this sample, this clonotype turned up many times. The chain employs TRBV11-2 and TRBJ2-1, with D hard to call. This CDR3 is built from 14 residues. CDR1 SGHAT and CDR2 FQNNGV come from the germline V gene. V shed 0 bases and J shed 10 bases, with 13 bases lying between them. CDR3 amino acids: CASSLEHPLAEQFF. CDR3 DNA: TGTGCCAGCAGCTTAGAACACCCCCTGGCGGAGCAGTTCTTC.

The chain combines TRBV15 with TRBJ2-7, with 7 positions matching TRBD2. The germline gives CDR1 LNHNV, CDR2 YYDKDF (reference sequence). V lost 1 base, J lost 4 bases, and 7 bases stayed unmatched. The CDR3 is 15 residues long. CDR3 DNA sequence: TGTGCCACCAGCAGAGGGTCCCGGGGGGTTTACGAGCAGTACTTC. Translated, it gives CATSRGSRGVYEQYF.

The J gene is TRBJ2-7, the V gene TRBV19; D is possibly TRBD1 (6 bases). The CDR3 spans 16 residues. Trimming took 6 bases from V and 2 from J, leaving 20 bases between them. From germline, CDR1 is LNHDA and CDR2 SQIVND (reference sequence). The CDR3 spells CASSQGIGQRTYEQYF. The CDR3 region has the DNA TGTGCCAGTAGCCAGGGGATCGGACAGCGAACCTACGAGCAGTACTTC. Combining the CDR3 with reference TRBV19 and TRBJ2-7 gives the whole variable domain DGGITQSPKYLFRKEGQNVTLSCEQNLNHDAMYWYRQDPGQGLRLIYYSQIVNDFQKGDIAEGYSVSREKKESFPLTVTSAQKNPTAFYLCASSQGIGQRTYEQYFGPGTRLTVT.

In DNA, the CDR3 is TGTGCCAGTAGTATACTCTCTCCGTTCAGAGCTTTCTTT. Protein sequence: CASSILSPFRAFF. The V call is TRBV19, the J call TRBJ1-1; D unresolved. The V and J ends lost 2 bases and 10 bases respectively, with 14 bases between them. This CDR3 region has 13 residues. The germline V gene has CDR1 LNHDA and CDR2 SQIVND (reference sequence).

The chain uses TRBV28 and TRBJ1-2; D is uncertain. With 7 bases removed from V and 7 bases from J, the gap between germline ends came to 10 bases. The CDR3 consists of 11 residues. Germline CDR1 MDHEN, CDR2 SYDVKM. In nucleotides, the CDR3 is TGTGCCAGCAACCGGGGATTTGGCTACACCTTC. Protein sequence: CASNRGFGYTF.